The present entry profiles one T cell receptor beta chain with its context. Germline is not matched at one junction end, which may reflect a read error. These data come from a study of regulatory T cells in long-lasting Graves disease. The time point denotes: persistent/refractory GD, antithyroid drugs over 5 years with positive TRAb. Researchers made the TCR library from RNA that was extracted from PBMCs. There are 14 residues in the CDR3. The germline V gene has CDR1 MNHEY and CDR2 SVGAGI. Arm-PCR of CDR3 regions and iRepertoire HTBI primers were the basis on which TCR beta libraries were built. TCRdb passed the multiplex PCR reads through MiXCR, listing each CDR3 protein once. This sample has hundreds of thousands of distinct CDR3 sequences, with around 30% found just once.

The clonotype was recovered from a female donor with Graves disease. This material consisted of peripheral blood mononuclear cells (PBMCs), taken when the disease was refractory, from a patient treated with antithyroid drugs. V is TRBV6-5 and J is TRBJ1-5; no reliable D call. CDR3 amino acids: CASSYAPGNRPQHF. Here the CDR3 DNA reads TGTGCCAGCAGTTACGCTCCGGGCAATCGGCCCCAGCATTTT.